The present TCR beta chain was sequenced within a study of OX40 agonist ivuxolimab in advanced cancers. In the study overall: Partial response was recorded in three patients: one hepatocellular carcinoma and two cutaneous melanoma cases.

This CDR3 region has 17 residues. The V and J ends lost 0 bases and 4 bases, in that order; junction bases with no gene match: 7. Per the germline V gene, CDR1 is LNHNV and CDR2 is YYDKDF (reference sequence). Data came from immunoSEQ multiplex PCR; TCRdb stores just in-frame clones and leaves some out. The repertoire holds tens of thousands of clones, with roughly nine tenths as singletons. This TCR was sampled from an adult with an advanced solid tumor such as melanoma, head and neck, liver or kidney cancer. This sample comprised CD4+ or CD8+ T cells sorted from blood, obtained in a trial of the OX40 agonist ivuxolimab. V and J are TRBV15 and TRBJ2-1; 9 nucleotides match TRBD1. CDR3 amino acids: CATSRDLGTGIYNEQFF. The CDR3, as DNA: TGTGCCACCAGCAGAGACCTGGGGACAGGGATTTACAATGAGCAGTTCTTC.